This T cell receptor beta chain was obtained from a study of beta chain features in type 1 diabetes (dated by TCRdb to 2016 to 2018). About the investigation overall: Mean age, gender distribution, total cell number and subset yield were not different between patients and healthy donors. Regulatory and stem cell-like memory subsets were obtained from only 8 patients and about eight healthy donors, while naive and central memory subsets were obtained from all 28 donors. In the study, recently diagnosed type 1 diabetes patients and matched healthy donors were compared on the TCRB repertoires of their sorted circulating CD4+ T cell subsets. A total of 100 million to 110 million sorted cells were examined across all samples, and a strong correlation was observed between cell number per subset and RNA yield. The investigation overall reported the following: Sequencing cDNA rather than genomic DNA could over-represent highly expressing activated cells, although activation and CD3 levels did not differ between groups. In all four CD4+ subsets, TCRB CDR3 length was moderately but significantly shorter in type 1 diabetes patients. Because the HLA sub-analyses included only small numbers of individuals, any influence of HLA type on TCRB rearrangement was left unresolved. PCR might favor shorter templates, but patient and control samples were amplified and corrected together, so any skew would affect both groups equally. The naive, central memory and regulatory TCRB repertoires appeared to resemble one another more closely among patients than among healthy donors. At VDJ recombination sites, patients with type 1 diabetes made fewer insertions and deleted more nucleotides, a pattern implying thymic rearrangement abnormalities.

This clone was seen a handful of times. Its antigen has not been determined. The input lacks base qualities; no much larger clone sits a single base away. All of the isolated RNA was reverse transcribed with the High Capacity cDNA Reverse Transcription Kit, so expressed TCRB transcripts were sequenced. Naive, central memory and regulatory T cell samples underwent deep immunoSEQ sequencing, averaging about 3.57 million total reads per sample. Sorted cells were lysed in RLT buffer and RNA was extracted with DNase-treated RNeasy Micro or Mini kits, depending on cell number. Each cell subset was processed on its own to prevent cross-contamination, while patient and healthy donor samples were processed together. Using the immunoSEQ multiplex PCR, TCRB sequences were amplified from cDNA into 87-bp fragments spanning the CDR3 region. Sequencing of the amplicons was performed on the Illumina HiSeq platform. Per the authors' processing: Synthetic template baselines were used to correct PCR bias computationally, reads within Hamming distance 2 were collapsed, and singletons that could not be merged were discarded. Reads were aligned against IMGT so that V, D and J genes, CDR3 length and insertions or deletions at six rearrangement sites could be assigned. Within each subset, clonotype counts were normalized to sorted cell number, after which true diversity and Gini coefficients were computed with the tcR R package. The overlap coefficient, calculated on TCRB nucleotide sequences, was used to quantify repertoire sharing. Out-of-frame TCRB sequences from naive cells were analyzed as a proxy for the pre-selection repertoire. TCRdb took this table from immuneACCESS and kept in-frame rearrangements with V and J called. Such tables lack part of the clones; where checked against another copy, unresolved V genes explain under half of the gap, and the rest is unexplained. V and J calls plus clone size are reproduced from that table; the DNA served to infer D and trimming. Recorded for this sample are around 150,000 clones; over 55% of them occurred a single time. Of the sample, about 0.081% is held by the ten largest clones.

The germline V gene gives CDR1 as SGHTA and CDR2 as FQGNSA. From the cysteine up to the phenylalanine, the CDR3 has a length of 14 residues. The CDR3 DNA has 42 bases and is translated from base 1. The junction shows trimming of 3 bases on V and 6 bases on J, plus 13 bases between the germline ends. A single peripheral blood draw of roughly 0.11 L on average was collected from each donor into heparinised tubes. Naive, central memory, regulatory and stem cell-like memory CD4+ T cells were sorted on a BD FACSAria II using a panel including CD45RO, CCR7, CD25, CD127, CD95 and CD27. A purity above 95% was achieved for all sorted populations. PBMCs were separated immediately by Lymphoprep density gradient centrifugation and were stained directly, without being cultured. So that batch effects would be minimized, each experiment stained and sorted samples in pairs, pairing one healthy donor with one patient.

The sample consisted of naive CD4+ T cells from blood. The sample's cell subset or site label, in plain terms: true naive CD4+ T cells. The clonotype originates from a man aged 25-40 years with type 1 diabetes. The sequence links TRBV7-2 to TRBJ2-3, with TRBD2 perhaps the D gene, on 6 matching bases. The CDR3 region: CASSFRAGRDTQYF. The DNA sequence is TGTGCCAGCAGCTTCCGGGCGGGGCGCGATACGCAGTATTTT.